This TCR beta chain emerged from a study of shared clonotypes between healthy human individuals. Generated by immunoSEQ multiplex PCR, the TCRdb table keeps only in-frame clones and is missing some. The repertoire holds hundreds of thousands of clones, with 73% as singletons. The germline V gene encodes CDR1 SGHAT and CDR2 FQNNGV. V was clipped by 0 bases and J by 6 bases; unmatched bases: 15. The CDR3 runs to 19 residues. The clonotype comes from a man aged 25 to 40 in good health. The V and J genes are TRBV11-2 and TRBJ2-1; TRBD1 agrees at 9 bases. The sample was memory CD4+ T cells sorted from blood. Specified subset: CD45RA-negative fraction. This CDR3 reads CASSLDGTGLLITSNEQFF. CDR3 coding DNA: TGTGCCAGCAGCTTAGATGGGACAGGGCTTTTAATAACGAGCAATGAGCAGTTCTTC.